This T cell receptor (beta chain) comes out of a study of patients and donors after allogeneic stem cell transplantation. TCRdb recomputed calls from the RT-PCR reads with MiXCR, one row per CDR3 protein. The sample lists 20,000 or so distinct CDR3 sequences; 4.5% to 6% were seen once. Trimming removed 8 bases at V and 4 bases at J, with 20 bases between. Germline V gives CDR1 SGHVS, CDR2 FNYEAQ. The CDR3 contains 15 residues. Input material: blood, either unsorted or a sorted T cell fraction (not recorded which). The clonotype originates from a human donor who was either an allogeneic HSCT recipient or a stem cell or donor lymphocyte infusion donor (not recorded which). It is not recorded whose cells these are; they may come from a transplant donor. V gene TRBV7-6 combines with J gene TRBJ2-5; perhaps TRBD1 as D (6 bases). This chain's CDR3 is CASVRLGGDGETQYF. The CDR3 DNA reads TGTGCCAGCGTTCGGCTAGGGGGAGACGGAGAGACCCAGTACTTC.